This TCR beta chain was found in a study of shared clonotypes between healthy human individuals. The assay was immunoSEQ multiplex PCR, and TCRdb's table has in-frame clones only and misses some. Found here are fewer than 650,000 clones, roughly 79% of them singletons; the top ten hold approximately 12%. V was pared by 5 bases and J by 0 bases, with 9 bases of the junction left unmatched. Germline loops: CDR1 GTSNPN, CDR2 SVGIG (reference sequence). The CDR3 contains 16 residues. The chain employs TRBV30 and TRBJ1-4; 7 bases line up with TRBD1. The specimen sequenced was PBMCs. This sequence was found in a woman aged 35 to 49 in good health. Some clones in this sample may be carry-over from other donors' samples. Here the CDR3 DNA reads TGTGCCTGGGAACCGGGACAGATCCCAACTAATGAAAAACTGTTTTTT. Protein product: CAWEPGQIPTNEKLFF.